This is a list of T cell receptor beta chains from one sample in a study of blood T cell repertoires in COVID-19. The repertoire was sequenced with immunoSEQ multiplex PCR; TCRdb's copy has only in-frame clones and lacks some. This table has 210,000 or so clones, approximately 89% appearing once. The sample comprised PBMCs or T cells enriched from blood (not recorded which). These receptors were obtained from a woman aged 25-40 years who had been exposed to COVID-19. CDR3s include the opening cysteine and the closing phenylalanine or tryptophan. D genes are given only for firm matches. A clone size is listed for some rows: how often the clone was seen (once, few, many), or a class if it is expanded.

j_call v_call d_call clone_size cdr3_nt cdr3_aa
TRBJ2-1 TRBV20-1 TRBD2 NA TGCAGTGCTAGTCTCGGGACTAGCGGAGAAGAGCAGTTCTTC CSASLGTSGEEQFF
TRBJ2-7 TRBV5-4 NA NA TGTGCCAGCAGCTTTCTCTCCTACGAGCAGTACTTC CASSFLSYEQYF
TRBJ2-7 TRBV11-2 NA NA TGTGCCAGCAGCTGGCCCTCCGCCTACGAGCAGTACTTC CASSWPSAYEQYF
TRBJ1-4 TRBV10-3 NA few TGTGCCATCTCCGGGATCCTCGGGGAAAAACTGTTTTTT CAISGILGEKLFF
TRBJ2-7 TRBV5-1 TRBD2 NA TGCGCCAGCAGCTGGGGGACTAGCGGGAGCCCCTACGAGCAGTACTTC CASSWGTSGSPYEQYF
TRBJ1-5 TRBV5-1 NA NA TGCGCCAGCATCCTAGCGCAGGATAGCAATCAGCCCCAGCATTTT CASILAQDSNQPQHF
TRBJ1-4 TRBV5-4 NA NA TGTGCCAGCAGTTCACAGGGAGTCGGTGAAAAACTGTTTTTT CASSSQGVGEKLFF
TRBJ2-1 TRBV6-6 TRBD1 NA TGTGCCAGCAGATACGACAGGGTGAGGGATGAGCAGTTCTTC CASRYDRVRDEQFF
TRBJ1-1 TRBV19 NA few TGTGCCAGTAGTATGAGAGACAGGTTAATGAACACTGAAGCTTTCTTT CASSMRDRLMNTEAFF
TRBJ1-2 TRBV2 NA NA TGTGCCAGCAGTGACAGGGGTGGATTGTACACCTTC CASSDRGGLYTF
TRBJ2-1 TRBV7-9 TRBD2 NA TGTGCCAGCAGCTTAGGAAGCGGGAGGTCCCCCAATGAGCAGTTCTTC CASSLGSGRSPNEQFF
TRBJ1-1 TRBV7-8 NA NA TGTGCCAGCAGCTTACAGGGGGAAGCTTTCTTT CASSLQGEAFF
TRBJ2-7 TRBV5-1 NA NA TGCGCCAGCAGCTATAGCGCACTCTACGAGCAGTACTTC CASSYSALYEQYF
TRBJ2-7 TRBV5-4 TRBD1 NA TGTGCCAGCAGCTTGGTGGCAGGGGGCTCCTACGAGCAGTACTTC CASSLVAGGSYEQYF
TRBJ1-2 TRBV2 NA few TGTGCCAGCAGTCTGACGGGGGGCTATGGCTACACCTTC CASSLTGGYGYTF
TRBJ1-1 TRBV12-3/TRBV12-4 NA few TGTGCCAGCAGTTTAGACGGGGGAGGAGCTTTCTTT CASSLDGGGAFF
TRBJ2-2 TRBV7-9 NA NA TGTGCCACCTACAGACATTCACGCACCGGGGAGCTGTTTTTT CATYRHSRTGELFF
TRBJ2-5 TRBV5-6 TRBD1 few TGTGCCAGCAGCCCAGGGACAGGGGAAGAGACCCAGTACTTC CASSPGTGEETQYF
TRBJ2-3 TRBV18 NA NA TGTGCCAGCTCACCTCTGCCAGGGGAAAAAGATACGCAGTATTTT CASSPLPGEKDTQYF
TRBJ2-7 TRBV15 NA few TGTGCCACCAGCAGAGGAGATAGCGAGGGCGAGCAGTACTTC CATSRGDSEGEQYF
TRBJ1-1 TRBV11-2 NA NA TGTGCCAGCAGCGCCGCGCGGGTCGGCACTGAAGCTTTCTTT CASSAARVGTEAFF
TRBJ2-5 TRBV7-9 TRBD1 NA TGTGCCAGCAACCATGACAGGGGAGGCGAGACCCAGTACTTC CASNHDRGGETQYF
TRBJ1-6 TRBV13 NA NA TGTGCCAGCAGCTTAAGCGGGGTTGAATATAATTCACCCCTCCACTTT CASSLSGVEYNSPLHF
TRBJ2-7 TRBV19 NA NA TGTGCCAGTAGTACAAGACAGATACCCTACGAGCAGTACTTC CASSTRQIPYEQYF
TRBJ2-1 TRBV6-6 NA NA TGTGCCAGCCTACGGGAGATTCTAGGCAATGAGCAGTTCTTC CASLREILGNEQFF
TRBJ2-7 TRBV7-9 NA NA TGTGCCAGCAGCTTGGGTGGGGCTTTATACGAGCAGTACTTC CASSLGGALYEQYF
TRBJ1-5 TRBV5-1 TRBD1 NA TGCGCCAGCAGCCGGACAGGGGCTAGCAATCAGCCCCAGCATTTT CASSRTGASNQPQHF
TRBJ2-7 TRBV14 TRBD2 NA TGTGCCAGCAGCCAAGTGTCACTAGCGGGAGACTACGAGCAGTACTTC CASSQVSLAGDYEQYF
TRBJ1-2 TRBV14 NA NA TGTGCCAGCAGCCAAGTCGGTCGGGGAGGGAGGCCTCTCTATGGCTACACCTTC CASSQVGRGGRPLYGYTF
TRBJ1-5 TRBV28 NA NA TGTGCCAGCAGTTTGACACAACTTAATCAGCCCCAGCATTTT CASSLTQLNQPQHF
TRBJ1-3 TRBV6-5 NA NA TGTGCCAGCAGTTACTCGGGGAGATCTGGAAACACCATATATTTT CASSYSGRSGNTIYF
TRBJ2-5 TRBV7-3 TRBD2 NA TGTGCCAGCAGCTTAACGGCGGGAGGGAATCAAGAGACCCAGTACTTC CASSLTAGGNQETQYF
TRBJ1-6 TRBV24-1 NA NA TGTGCCACCAGTGCCACGGACAGCAGCGGAGTTCAAGCCCTCCACTTT CATSATDSSGVQALHF